A selection of T cell receptor beta chains follows, all from one sample in a study of CD8+CD57+ T cells in acquired aplastic anemia. Each CDR3 protein is one row after TCRdb ran MiXCR on the reads. This sample has fewer than 200,000 distinct CDR3 sequences; 71% occur once, and the top ten carry approximately 48%. Sequencing was performed on sorted CD4+, CD8+, or CD8+CD57+ T cells (not recorded which) from PBMCs. Every receptor here comes from a human donor with aplastic anemia. Each CDR3 is given with its conserved first and last residue. The D gene is left open where the match is weak. Only part of the rows carry a size: once, few, many, or a class if the clone is expanded.

D gene	clone size	V gene	J gene	CDR3 protein	CDR3 DNA
TRBD1	NA	TRBV2	TRBJ1-6	CASSGPGTGASHLHF	TGTGCCAGCAGTGGGCCCGGGACAGGGGCCTCACACCTCCACTTT
NA	NA	TRBV9	TRBJ2-2	CASSVAEGELFF	TGTGCCAGCAGCGTAGCAGAAGGGGAGCTGTTTTTT
NA	NA	TRBV19	TRBJ1-1	CASSPTTGFTEAFF	TGTGCCAGTAGTCCGACCACAGGGTTCACTGAAGCTTTCTTT
TRBD1	NA	TRBV7-9	TRBJ2-7	CASSSGQGEYF	TGTGCCAGCAGCTCAGGACAGGGGGAGTACTTC
TRBD2	NA	TRBV10-3	TRBJ2-5	CAISLAGGRETQYF	TGTGCCATCTCCCTAGCGGGAGGGAGAGAGACCCAGTACTTC
NA	NA	TRBV10-3	TRBJ1-2	CAISGRRRYGYTF	TGTGCCATCAGTGGGCGGCGTCGCTATGGCTACACCTTC
NA	NA	TRBV5-4	TRBJ2-7	CASSPLYGAYEQYF	TGTGCCAGCAGCCCGTTGTATGGTGCCTACGAGCAGTACTTC
NA	NA	TRBV19	TRBJ1-2	CASSSIDRPGYGYTF	TGTGCCAGTAGTTCCATCGACCGCCCTGGCTATGGCTACACCTTC
NA	NA	TRBV19	TRBJ1-3	CASSIKGNSGNTIYF	TGTGCCAGTAGTATAAAGGGCAACTCTGGAAACACCATATATTTT
TRBD2	NA	TRBV20-1	TRBJ2-7	CSASPSGISYEQYF	TGCAGTGCTAGCCCTAGCGGGATATCCTACGAGCAGTACTTC
TRBD1	NA	TRBV7-4	TRBJ2-3	CASSQAVGDRAITDTQYF	TGTGCCAGCAGCCAAGCGGTCGGTGACAGGGCAATCACAGATACGCAGTATTTT
NA	once	TRBV7-9	TRBJ1-5	CASSLSRSQPQHF	TGTGCCAGCAGCTTAAGTAGGTCTCAGCCCCAGCATTTT
TRBD2	NA	TRBV6-6	TRBJ2-7	CASQAGGREQYF	TGTGCCAGCCAGGCGGGAGGTCGCGAGCAGTACTTC
TRBD1	NA	TRBV20-1	TRBJ1-2	CSARDDAPQRWTGENYGYTF	TGCAGTGCTAGAGATGACGCCCCCCAGAGGTGGACAGGGGAGAACTATGGCTACACCTTC
NA	NA	TRBV5-4	TRBJ1-1	CASSLVDSRTEAFF	TGTGCCAGCAGCTTGGTGGACAGTCGAACTGAAGCTTTCTTT
TRBD2	NA	TRBV12-3/TRBV12-4	TRBJ2-5	CASSLVASGSPETQYF	TGTGCCAGCAGTTTAGTAGCTAGCGGGAGCCCGGAGACCCAGTACTTC
NA	NA	TRBV10-2	TRBJ2-5	CASSEIETQYF	TGCGCCAGCAGTGAGATAGAGACCCAGTACTTC
TRBD1	few	TRBV24-1	TRBJ2-7	CATSEPTGREQYF	TGTGCCACCAGTGAGCCGACAGGGCGCGAGCAGTACTTC
TRBD2	NA	TRBV29-1	TRBJ2-7	CSVMVAGDYEQYF	TGCAGCGTTATGGTAGCGGGAGACTACGAGCAGTACTTC
NA	few	TRBV7-8	TRBJ1-1	CASSLVGPWNTEAFF	TGTGCCAGCAGCTTAGTAGGGCCATGGAACACTGAAGCTTTCTTT
NA	NA	TRBV2	TRBJ1-1	CASSRDVSVEAFF	TGCGCCAGCAGTCGAGACGTTAGCGTTGAAGCGTTCTTT
NA	NA	TRBV5-8	TRBJ2-1	CASSLDSNTLYNEQFF	TGTGCCAGCAGCTTGGACTCAAACACTTTGTACAATGAGCAGTTCTTC
NA	once	TRBV5-8	TRBJ2-2	CASSLTNQGTGELFF	TGTGCCAGCAGCTTGACGAACCAGGGAACCGGGGAGCTGTTTTTT
NA	once	TRBV25-1	TRBJ1-1	CASSSDNTGNPEAFF	TGTGCCAGCAGTAGCGATAACACAGGGAACCCTGAAGCTTTCTTT
NA	NA	TRBV20-1	TRBJ1-1	CSARSGGDTEALF	TGTAGTGCTAGATCTGGGGGGGACACTGAAGCTCTCTTT
NA	few	TRBV20-1	TRBJ2-2	CSARAGMTSGELFF	TGCAGTGCTAGAGCCGGAATGACTAGCGGGGAGCTGTTTTTT
NA	NA	TRBV19	TRBJ1-5	CASRPAGGSSQPQHF	TGTGCCAGTAGACCCGCCGGGGGGTCCAGTCAGCCCCAGCATTTT
NA	few	TRBV7-9	TRBJ1-6	CASTRGKDNSPLHF	TGTGCCAGCACCCGGGGGAAGGATAATTCACCCCTCCACTTT
NA	NA	TRBV20-1	TRBJ2-2	CSASETPGELFF	TGCAGTGCTAGTGAGACGCCCGGGGAGCTGTTTTTT
NA	NA	TRBV7-2	TRBJ1-6	CASSPNFMGQGRISPLHF	TGTGCCAGCAGCCCTAACTTTATGGGGCAGGGGCGTATTTCACCCCTCCACTTT
NA	NA	TRBV11-3	TRBJ2-7	CASSLVWNEQYF	TGTGCCAGCAGCTTAGTCTGGAACGAGCAGTACTTC
TRBD2	NA	TRBV7-3	TRBJ2-1	CASSLTRASGRAHNEQFF	TGTGCCAGCAGCTTAACGCGGGCTAGCGGGAGGGCTCACAATGAGCAGTTCTTC
NA	NA	TRBV7-9	TRBJ2-3	CASSQWRSDTQYF	TGTGCCAGCAGCCAGTGGAGGTCAGATACGCAGTATTTT
NA	NA	TRBV20-1	TRBJ2-3	CSARIRREGNTDTQYF	TGCAGTGCTAGAATTCGTCGCGAGGGAAACACAGATACGCAGTATTTT